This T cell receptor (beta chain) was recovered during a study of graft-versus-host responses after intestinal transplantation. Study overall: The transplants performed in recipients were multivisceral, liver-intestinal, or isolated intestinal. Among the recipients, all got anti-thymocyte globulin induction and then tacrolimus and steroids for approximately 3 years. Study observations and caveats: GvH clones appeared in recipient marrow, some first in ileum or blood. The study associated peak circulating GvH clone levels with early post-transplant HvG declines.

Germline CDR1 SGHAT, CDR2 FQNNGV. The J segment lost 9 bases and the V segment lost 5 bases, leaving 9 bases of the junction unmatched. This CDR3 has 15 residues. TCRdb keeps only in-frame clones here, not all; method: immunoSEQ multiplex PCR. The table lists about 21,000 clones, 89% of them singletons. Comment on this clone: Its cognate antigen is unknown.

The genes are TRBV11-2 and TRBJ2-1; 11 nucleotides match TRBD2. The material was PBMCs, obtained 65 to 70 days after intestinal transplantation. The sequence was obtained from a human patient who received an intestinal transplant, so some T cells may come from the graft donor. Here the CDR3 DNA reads TGTGCCAGCAGCCACATAGCGGGGGGGCCTGGTGAGCAGTTCTTC. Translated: CASSHIAGGPGEQFF. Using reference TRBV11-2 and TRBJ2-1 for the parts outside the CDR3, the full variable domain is EAGVAQSPRYKIIEKRQSVAFWCNPISGHATLYWYQQILGQGPKLLIQFQNNGVVDDSQLPKDRFSAERLKGVDSTLKIQPAKLEDSAVYLCASSHIAGGPGEQFFGPGTRLTVL.